In this sample, the clone carrying this T cell receptor (beta chain) turned up a few times. The antigen is not known. This sample is drawn from a study of T-cell memory formation after mild COVID-19. Overall study findings and caveats: There was a balanced CD4/CD8 profile in clones contracting day 15 to 85, and later expanders leaned CD4+. Largely, contracting CD4+ clones fell within CM and EM, and contracting CD8+ clones within EMRA.

5'RACE primed from the constant segment yielded TCR alpha and TCR beta cDNA libraries bearing sample barcodes and UMIs. TCRdb analysed the 5' RACE reads with MiXCR anew, one entry per CDR3 protein. Of roughly 620,000 distinct CDR3 sequences in the sample, roughly 18% were seen once. V gave up 3 bases and J gave up 5 bases, with 10 bases separating them. This CDR3 has 14 amino acids. Per the germline V gene, CDR1 is SEHNR and CDR2 is FQNEAQ (reference sequence). The rearrangement uses TRBV7-9 and TRBJ2-2; D unresolved. Specimen: PBMCs or a T cell subset sorted from them (not recorded which). The clonotype was recovered from an adult woman who had mild COVID-19 (a few samples of this study predate the infection). Cell type and time point are not known. The CDR3 sequence: CASSFIPITGELFF. CDR3 sequence (DNA): TGTGCCAGCAGCTTCATTCCGATTACCGGGGAGCTGTTTTTT.